Ten or more counts support the clone carrying this T cell receptor beta chain. V lost 4 bases to trimming and J lost 1 base, with 7 bases between them. The CDR3 runs 13 residues. The germline V gene encodes CDR1 MNHEY and CDR2 SVGEGT. TCRdb independently ran MiXCR on the 5' RACE reads; one entry per CDR3 protein. The sample yields roughly 52,000 distinct CDR3 sequences, approximately 17% seen once. Naive CD4+ cells had CD25+ Tregs removed. The sequenced material came from naive CD4+ T cells sorted from blood. Indicated subset: naive CD4+ T cells, CD4+CD45RA+CD25-. The chain employs TRBV6-2 or TRBV6-3 and TRBJ1-1; D is unclear. This clonotype originated in a female donor with breast cancer. CDR3: CASSFGKNTEAFF. For the CDR3, the DNA is TGTGCCAGCAGTTTCGGCAAGAACACTGAAGCTTTCTTT.